The 21 T cell receptor beta chains in this list originate from one sample, sequenced in a study of blood T cell repertoires in COVID-19. The repertoire was sequenced with immunoSEQ multiplex PCR; TCRdb's copy has only in-frame clones and lacks some. The table includes around 70,000 clones, less than 90% detected once. The sample consisted of peripheral blood. All receptors derive from a man aged 45-65 years with COVID-19, enrolled during active disease.

The V and J genes are TRBV29-1 and TRBJ1-1; possibly TRBD1 for D (6 bases). Germline V gene lookup returns CDR1 SQVTM and CDR2 ANQGSEA. There are 14 residues in the CDR3. Trimming removed 2 bases at V and 7 bases at J, with 17 bases between. As DNA, the CDR3 is TGCAGCGTTGAAAGGGGGGAGGGCTGGGATGAAGCTTTCTTT. Translating gives CSVERGEGWDEAFF.

The V call is TRBV20-1, the J call TRBJ2-3, with 9 bases matching TRBD2. V lost 3 bases to trimming and J lost 6 bases; unmatched junction nucleotides: 16. The CDR3 extends over 17 amino acids. Germline loops: CDR1 DFQATT, CDR2 SNEGSKA (reference sequence). This CDR3 reads CSASYSVGGGAGDTQYF. The CDR3 nucleotides read TGCAGTGCTAGTTATTCTGTCGGCGGGGGGGCGGGGGATACGCAGTATTTT.

The rearrangement joins TRBV10-3 to TRBJ2-7; TRBD1 might be the D (8 bases). The CDR3 loop spans 15 amino acids. Trimming shortened V by 4 bases and J by 3 bases, and 16 bases separated the two germline ends. The germline V gene has CDR1 ENHRY and CDR2 SYGVKD. The CDR3 is CAISVTGGVGYEQYF. The CDR3 nucleotides read TGTGCCATCAGTGTTACAGGGGGGGTTGGCTACGAGCAGTACTTC.

The V call is TRBV5-1, the J call TRBJ2-1; 11 bases agree with TRBD2. The CDR3 has 16 residues. The V segment lost 1 base and the J segment 1 base; nucleotides outside the gene matches: 1. The germline V gene encodes CDR1 SGHRS and CDR2 YFSETQ. The CDR3 region has the DNA TGCGCCAGCAGCTTGACTAGCGGGGGATCCTACAATGAGCAGTTCTTC. This encodes CASSLTSGGSYNEQFF.

This rearrangement joins TRBV11-2 to TRBJ1-5; weak D call: TRBD1 (5 bases). The V gene's germline CDR1 is SGHAT and CDR2 FQNNGV. This CDR3 comprises 16 residues. V gave up 5 bases and J gave up 7 bases, with 21 bases separating them. The CDR3 loop reads CASSPGGGGMRQPQHF. CDR3 sequence (DNA): TGTGCCAGCAGCCCCGGGGGTGGAGGGATGAGACAGCCCCAGCATTTT.

The CDR3: CASSQGTGQGKETQYF. CDR3 coding DNA: TGCGCCAGCAGCCAAGGGACGGGACAGGGGAAGGAGACCCAGTACTTC. This chain links TRBV4-3 with TRBJ2-5, with TRBD1 identical over 10 bases. Trimming at V came to 1 base and at J to 5 bases, leaving 7 bases not matched to a gene. Germline V gives CDR1 LGHNA, CDR2 YSLEER. The CDR3 sequence is 16 residues long.

This clone was seen only a few times. The chain recombines TRBV6-5 with TRBJ1-3; tentative D call: TRBD1 (6 bases). Deletions cut 8 bases from V and 0 bases from J, with 8 bases between. The CDR3 sequence is 13 residues long. Germline lookup yields CDR1 MNHEY and CDR2 SVGAGI. CDR3 DNA: TGTGCCAGCGGACAGATCTCTGGAAACACCATATATTTT. As protein: CASGQISGNTIYF.

The chain uses TRBV19 and TRBJ1-1; possibly TRBD1 for D (5 bases). V shed 8 bases and J shed 4 bases, with 14 bases lying between them. The CDR3 extends over 13 amino acids. Germline V gives CDR1 LNHDA, CDR2 SQIVND (reference sequence). CDR3 residues: CASGGIIGTEAFF. CDR3 bases: TGTGCCAGTGGGGGGATTATTGGCACTGAAGCTTTCTTT.

The rearrangement links TRBV28 to TRBJ1-4; 7 nucleotides agree with TRBD1. Germline V gene lookup returns CDR1 MDHEN and CDR2 SYDVKM. Trimming at V came to 5 bases and at J to 8 bases, leaving 11 bases not matched to a gene. The length of the CDR3 is 15 residues. The CDR3 here is CASSGFQGGNEKLFF. The CDR3 DNA follows: TGTGCCAGCAGTGGGTTTCAGGGGGGTAACGAAAAACTGTTTTTT.

J is TRBJ2-1 and V is TRBV4-2, with 9 bases identical to TRBD2. The CDR3 runs 20 residues. The V and J ends lost 0 bases and 0 bases, in that order; junction bases with no gene match: 12. The V gene's germline CDR1 is LGHNA and CDR2 YNFKEQ. The CDR3 reads CASSQEGFSGSASSYNEQFF. The CDR3 DNA reads as TGTGCCAGCAGCCAAGAGGGATTTAGCGGGAGTGCTAGCTCCTACAATGAGCAGTTCTTC.

The chain employs TRBV14 and TRBJ2-2; D gene ambiguous. Trimming stripped 0 bases from V and 3 bases from J, with 8 bases between. There are 15 residues in the CDR3. Germline-derived CDR1 and CDR2 are SGHDN and FVKESK. CDR3 amino acids: CASSQDVPYTGELFF. CDR3 coding DNA: TGTGCCAGCAGCCAAGATGTTCCCTACACCGGGGAGCTGTTTTTT.

The genes are TRBV7-3 and TRBJ2-3, with D maybe TRBD2 (5 bases). Trimming left V 1 base short and J 6 bases short, with 14 bases between. Per germline, CDR1 SGHTA and CDR2 FQGTGA. This CDR3 region has 15 residues. This chain's CDR3 is CASSLSPLGADTQYF. DNA of the CDR3: TGTGCCAGCAGCTTAAGCCCGCTGGGAGCGGATACGCAGTATTTT.

This clone was recorded only once. J is TRBJ2-1 and V is TRBV19, with 8 bases aligning to TRBD1. CDR1 is LNHDA and CDR2 is SQIVND in the germline V gene (reference sequence). CDR3 size: 14 residues. Trimming at V came to 6 bases and at J to 0 bases, leaving 1 base not matched to a gene. This chain's CDR3 is CASSGQGSYNEQFF. The DNA of the CDR3 is TGTGCCAGTAGCGGACAGGGCTCCTACAATGAGCAGTTCTTC.

The rearrangement links TRBV7-8 to TRBJ2-4; TRBD1 is a possible D gene (6 bases). Trimming pared 6 bases from V and 0 bases from J, leaving 24 bases between. Germline V gene data show CDR1 as SGHVS and CDR2 as FQNEAQ. The CDR3 is 19 amino acids. CDR3: CASSRNRVRAPLAKNIQYF. CDR3 nucleotide sequence: TGTGCCAGCAGTCGAAACAGGGTTCGTGCCCCGTTAGCCAAAAACATTCAGTACTTC.

This clone turned up a few times. The chain recombines TRBV7-2 with TRBJ2-5; 13 bases map to TRBD2. The ends lost 0 bases at V and 6 bases at J; junction bases unmatched: 7. There are 17 residues in the CDR3. Looked up from germline, CDR1 is SGHTA and CDR2 is FQGNSA. The CDR3 nucleotides read TGTGCCAGCAGCTTAGCGGGGACTAGCGGGAAGTGGAAGACCCAGTACTTC. Translated: CASSLAGTSGKWKTQYF.

V usage is TRBV10-3 and J usage is TRBJ1-2, with TRBD1 matching 7 bases. The CDR3 runs to 13 residues. Germline CDR1 is ENHRY and CDR2 is SYGVKD. After removal of 6 bases from V and 8 bases from J, the junction contained 9 bases not matched to a gene. The CDR3 sequence: CAIRATGSGGYTF. The CDR3 region has the DNA TGTGCCATCAGGGCGACAGGGTCGGGCGGCTACACCTTC.

The chain carries TRBV4-1 and TRBJ2-3, with D possibly matching TRBD1 (6 bases). Looked up from germline, CDR1 is MGHRA and CDR2 is YSYEKL. This CDR3 has 17 residues. With 0 bases removed from V and 3 bases from J, the gap between germline ends came to 16 bases. This chain's CDR3 is CASSQDIQGVYTDTQYF. In DNA form, the CDR3 reads TGCGCCAGCAGCCAAGATATACAGGGAGTTTATACAGATACGCAGTATTTT.

The chain recombines TRBV5-1 with TRBJ2-3; TRBD2 might be the D (6 bases). There are 16 residues in the CDR3. V shed 2 bases and J shed 0 bases, with 13 bases lying between them. The germline gives CDR1 SGHRS, CDR2 YFSETQ. As DNA, the CDR3 is TGCGCCAGCAGCTTCGGGGTAGCGGACAGCACAGATACGCAGTATTTT. It translates to CASSFGVADSTDTQYF. The full variable domain, with the rest looked up from reference TRBV5-1 and TRBJ2-3, is KAGVTQTPRYLIKTRGQQVTLSCSPISGHRSVSWYQQTPGQGLQFLFEYFSETQRNKGNFPGRFSGRQFSNSRSEMNVSTLELGDSALYLCASSFGVADSTDTQYFGPGTRLTVL.

Note on this clone: One junction end does not reproduce the germline sequence, and a read error may be involved. The CDR3 DNA reads TGTGCCAGCAGTGAAGACAGGGCTAGCGGGAGGACCGACTTC. Protein sequence: CASSEDRASGRTDF. The chain uses TRBV2 and TRBJ2-7; TRBD2 matches 11 bases. The CDR3 runs 14 residues. Germline V gene sequence: CDR1 SNHLY, CDR2 FYNNEI.

The chain links TRBV14 to TRBJ2-3; D unclear. The ends were cut back, 2 bases at V and 6 bases at J, with 12 bases in the middle. There are 14 residues in the CDR3. Germline lookup yields CDR1 SGHDN and CDR2 FVKESK. The CDR3 nucleotides read TGTGCCAGCAGCCAACCCCCACCGGTGGATACGCAGTATTTT. This sequence encodes CASSQPPPVDTQYF.

This rearrangement joins TRBV14 to TRBJ1-1, with a weak D call TRBD1 (6 bases). The CDR3 contains 15 residues. The germline V gene encodes CDR1 SGHDN and CDR2 FVKESK. V was clipped by 2 bases and J by 1 base, with 11 bases between them. CDR3 protein: CASSQHQGQNTEAFF. CDR3 nucleotides: TGTGCCAGCAGCCAACATCAGGGACAGAACACTGAAGCTTTCTTT.